The present T cell receptor beta chain was sequenced within a study of blood T cell repertoires in COVID-19. Study-level background: Some COVID-19 samples were acute and others convalescent; all came from the United States, Italy and Spain.

Original analysis: Reference gene primers were amplified, and this amplification served to estimate nucleated cell counts. Sequenced by immunoSEQ multiplex PCR; TCRdb stores in-frame clones only, minus some. For V, J and clone size, that table is used; D and trimming come from the DNA. The repertoire holds over 130,000 clones, with 75% to 85% as singletons. The CDR3 has 15 residues. V lost 0 bases to trimming and J lost 6 bases, with 13 bases between them. Looked up from germline, CDR1 is SGHRS and CDR2 is YFSETQ. Sequencing was done on a sample of peripheral blood. This receptor was taken from a man in his fifties with acute or convalescent COVID-19. This chain joins TRBV5-1 and TRBJ2-1; tentative D call: TRBD1 (9 bases). CDR3 sequence reads: CASSLVAGQGNEQFF. As DNA, the CDR3 is TGCGCCAGCAGCTTGGTAGCGGGACAGGGCAATGAGCAGTTCTTC.